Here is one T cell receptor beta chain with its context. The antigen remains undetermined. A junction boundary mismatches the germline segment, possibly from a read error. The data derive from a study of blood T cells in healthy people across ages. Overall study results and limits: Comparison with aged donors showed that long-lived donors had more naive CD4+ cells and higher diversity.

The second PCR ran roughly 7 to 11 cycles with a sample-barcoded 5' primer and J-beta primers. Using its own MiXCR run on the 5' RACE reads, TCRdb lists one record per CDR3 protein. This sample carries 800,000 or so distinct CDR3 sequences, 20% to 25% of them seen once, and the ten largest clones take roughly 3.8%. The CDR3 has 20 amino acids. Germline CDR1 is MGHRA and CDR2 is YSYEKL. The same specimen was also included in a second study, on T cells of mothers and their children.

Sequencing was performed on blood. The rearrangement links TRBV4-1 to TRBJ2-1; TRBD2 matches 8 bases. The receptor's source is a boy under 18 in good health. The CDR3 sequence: CASSTSPTSGSRSSYNELFF. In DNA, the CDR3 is TGCGCCAGCAGCACTTCCCCTACTAGCGGATCAAGAAGCTCCTACAATGAGCTGTTCTTC.